This paragraph reports one TCR beta chain. Antigen specificity is unknown. According to the study, genomic DNA was the template for TCR beta VDJ and CDR3 profiling. TCRdb re-called the reads with MiXCR, one entry per CDR3 protein. Counted here are 220,000 or so distinct CDR3 sequences, approximately 60% occurring once; the ten biggest clones make up around 60%. The CDR3 length is 14 residues. Germline V gene sequence: CDR1 LNHDA, CDR2 SQIVND (reference sequence). V was pared by 6 bases and J by 8 bases, with 10 bases of the junction left unmatched. CD8+CD57+ cell expansion had been shown by flow cytometry in patients chosen for sequencing. Patients were untreated when blood was sampled. This record belongs to a study of CD8+CD57+ T cells in acquired aplastic anemia. Study as a whole: Yields of DNA that came from sorted CD4+ and CD8+ cells averaged around 3 ug. Study-wide findings and caveats: The number of CD8+ CDR3 sequences shared by patients and controls was around 30. CD8+ Simpson's diversity did not differ significantly between patients and controls.

Specimen: sorted CD4+, CD8+, or CD8+CD57+ T cells (not recorded which) from PBMCs. The chain has TRBV19 and TRBJ1-2; 9 bases are shared with TRBD1. This clonotype was sampled from a human donor with aplastic anemia. As DNA, the CDR3 is TGTGCCAGTAGAGTCGTACAGGGGGCTTGGGGCTACACCTTC. Translating gives CASRVVQGAWGYTF.